The text below deals with one T cell receptor (beta chain). The sample comes from a study of blood T cell repertoires in COVID-19. The CDR3 runs 15 residues. Clones were read by immunoSEQ multiplex PCR, and TCRdb kept only the in-frame ones, dropping some. The repertoire holds 190,000 or so clones, around 88% seen once, with approximately 4% in the top ten. Sequenced sample: peripheral blood. The chain combines TRBV21-1 with TRBJ2-3; the table's D call TRBD2 went unverified against the DNA. TRBV21-1 is tagged as a pseudogene. The source of this sequence is a woman younger than 45 with acute or convalescent COVID-19. In DNA, the CDR3 is TGTGCCAGCAGGGCTAGCGGGCTTAGCACAGATACGCAGTATTTT. Its protein is CASRASGLSTDTQYF.